This entry is about one TCR beta chain. What it binds is unknown. The entry originates in a study of T cell responses to AZD1222 COVID-19 vaccine. The CDR3 totals 17 residues. After removal of 5 bases from V and 0 bases from J, the junction contained 13 bases not matched to a gene. Germline-derived CDR1 and CDR2 are SEHNR and FQNEAQ (reference sequence). The method was immunoSEQ multiplex PCR; TCRdb's version includes in-frame clones alone and lacks a portion of them. The sample holds approximately 110,000 clones, approximately 90% seen once. Findings and limits, study-wide: There were mostly white British donors and more females than males, and clonal diversity was possibly underestimated.

The chain joins TRBV7-9 to TRBJ2-7; 7 bases line up with TRBD2. The starting material was peripheral blood, obtained on day 0 of AZD1222 vaccination. The receptor was isolated from an adult in good health. The CDR3 DNA follows: TGTGCCAGCAGCCCATGGGGGTCTAGCGGAGGCTCCTACGAGCAGTACTTC. Translation: CASSPWGSSGGSYEQYF.